Given below is one T cell receptor (beta chain) in context. Its antigen is unidentified. Naive CD45RA+ and memory CD45RA-negative subsets were split from CD4+ cells. Germline CDR1 is MNHEY and CDR2 is SVGAGI. J gave up 10 bases and V 0 bases, and 3 bases lay outside the gene matches. The CDR3 extends over 13 amino acids. The sample is drawn from a study of shared clonotypes between healthy human individuals. Looking at the study overall: Each donor's CD8 memory used one plate, CD8 naive two, each CD4 subset three.

TCRdb's copy holds only in-frame clones and misses some; the assay was immunoSEQ multiplex PCR. Of over 2 million clones listed, around 95% are singletons. Study-wide results and limits: The expectation was that sequencing depth would affect clonotype sharing among donors. Memory subsets had estimated richness that was generally smaller than that of naive subsets.

Sequences were obtained from naive CD4+ T cells sorted from blood. The subset was: CD45RA+ positively selected. The chain carries TRBV6-5 and TRBJ1-1, with 9 nucleotides matching TRBD1. The receptor was derived from a man aged 18 to 35 in good health. Here the CDR3 DNA reads TGTGCCAGCAGTTACTCGGACAGGGGTTCAGCTTTCTTT. Its protein product is CASSYSDRGSAFF.